The 16 T cell receptor beta chains given below trace back to one sample, sequenced in a study of CD8 T cells in Susac syndrome. When the RNA was reverse transcribed, random hexamers were used with an input of roughly 0.45 to 1 ug. TCRdb fed the immunoSEQ multiplex PCR reads into MiXCR, producing one record per CDR3 protein. The table lists around 220,000 distinct CDR3 sequences, 92% of them singletons. Input material: CD8+ T cells from PBMCs. The receptor source for this set is a human donor with multiple sclerosis.

This clonotype was seen once. This rearrangement joins TRBV5-6 to TRBJ2-3; the match to TRBD2 covers 8 bases. The CDR3 is 15 amino acids. Germline lookup yields CDR1 SGHDT and CDR2 YYEEEE. The V and J ends lost 2 bases and 6 bases, in that order; junction bases with no gene match: 8. This CDR3 reads CASSFGLATPDTQYF. CDR3 in DNA: TGTGCCAGCAGCTTCGGACTAGCCACGCCGGATACGCAGTATTTT.

J is TRBJ1-1 and V is TRBV27; 9 positions agree with TRBD1. V dropped 5 bases and J dropped 1; count of bases not matched to a gene: 2. Germline CDR1 reads MNHEY; CDR2 reads SMNVEV (reference sequence). The CDR3 totals 14 residues. CDR3 DNA: TGTGCCAGCAGTGACAGGGGGGCGAACACTGAAGCTTTCTTT. Its translation is CASSDRGANTEAFF.

The V and J genes are TRBV29-1 and TRBJ1-1; TRBD1 is a possible D gene (5 bases). The V end was cut by 3 bases, the J end by 4 bases, with 18 bases between. In germline, CDR1 is SQVTM, CDR2 ANQGSEA. This CDR3 is 15 amino acids long. CDR3 sequence reads: CSVEVGPGGLTEAFF. For the CDR3, the DNA is TGCAGCGTTGAGGTGGGGCCGGGGGGTCTCACTGAAGCTTTCTTT.

The chain recombines TRBV11-2 with TRBJ2-2; the D gene could be TRBD1 or TRBD2 (6 bases each). Germline V lookup: CDR1 SGHAT, CDR2 FQNNGV. CDR3 length equals 15 residues. Deletions cut 8 bases from V and 1 base from J, with 14 bases between. The CDR3 region has the DNA TGTGCCAGCTTAGGGGGGTCGCGGAACACCGGGGAGCTGTTTTTT. Amino acids: CASLGGSRNTGELFF.

The rearrangement uses TRBV20-1 and TRBJ2-5; 9 bases agree with TRBD2. The CDR3 is made up of 20 amino acids. Germline assignment: CDR1 DFQATT and CDR2 SNEGSKA (reference sequence). Germline trimming cut 5 bases from V and 5 bases from J; bases unmatched to any gene: 27. CDR3 in DNA: TGCAGTGCTGCCGGACACGAAAGTACACTAGCGGGCCCGGGGGTGGAGACCCAGTACTTC. Translating gives CSAAGHESTLAGPGVETQYF.

The genes are TRBV29-1 and TRBJ2-1; D is possibly TRBD1 or TRBD2 (5 bases each). Germline CDR1 and CDR2: SQVTM and ANQGSEA. Trimming took 7 bases from V and 0 from J, leaving 16 bases between them. This CDR3 is 15 amino acids long. CDR3 DNA sequence: TGCAGCGCTGACAGCGGTGACAGCTCCTACAATGAGCAGTTCTTC. Residues: CSADSGDSSYNEQFF.

This clonotype showed up just once. This sequence joins TRBV7-9 and TRBJ2-7; TRBD1 matches at 10 bases. There are 16 residues in the CDR3. V lost 3 bases and J lost 2; bases outside the gene matches: 7. Looked up from germline, CDR1 is SEHNR and CDR2 is FQNEAQ (reference sequence). The CDR3 region is CASSFGQGVFAYEQYF. The DNA for the CDR3 is TGTGCCAGCAGCTTCGGACAGGGGGTTTTTGCCTACGAGCAGTACTTC. Drawing the rest from reference TRBV7-9 and TRBJ2-7, the complete variable domain is DTGVSQNPRHKITKRGQNVTFRCDPISEHNRLYWYRQTLGQGPEFLTYFQNEAQLEKSRLLSDRFSAERPKGSFSTLEIQRTEQGDSAMYLCASSFGQGVFAYEQYFGPGTRLTVT.

A single count supports this clonotype. The chain recombines TRBV6-2 or TRBV6-3 with TRBJ2-7, with 7 nucleotides matching TRBD1. CDR1 is MNHEY and CDR2 is SVGEGT in the germline V gene. Trimming removed 0 bases from V and 5 bases from J; junction bases left unmatched: 7. This CDR3 is 15 amino acids long. The CDR3 sequence is CASSYSETGSNEQYF. DNA of the CDR3: TGTGCCAGCAGTTACTCCGAGACAGGGTCCAACGAGCAGTACTTC.

This clonotype came up once. The chain is built from TRBV20-1 and TRBJ2-5; 8 nucleotides agree with TRBD1. The germline CDR1 and CDR2 sequences are DFQATT and SNEGSKA (reference sequence). V gave up 5 bases and J gave up 5 bases; unmatched junction bases: 7. This CDR3 comprises 13 residues. CDR3 region: CSARQGSGETQYF. The CDR3 nucleotides read TGCAGTGCTCGACAGGGGTCGGGGGAGACCCAGTACTTC.

This rearrangement joins TRBV5-1 to TRBJ1-5, with a weak D call TRBD1 (5 bases). Between the trimmed V and J ends, which lost 0 bases and 0 bases, there was a span of 10 bases. Germline assignment: CDR1 SGHRS and CDR2 YFSETQ. This CDR3 has 16 residues. The CDR3 is CASSLDGAYSNQPQHF. The CDR3 bases are TGCGCCAGCAGCTTGGATGGGGCCTATAGCAATCAGCCCCAGCATTTT. Looking up the rest from reference TRBV5-1 and TRBJ1-5 gives the full variable domain: KAGVTQTPRYLIKTRGQQVTLSCSPISGHRSVSWYQQTPGQGLQFLFEYFSETQRNKGNFPGRFSGRQFSNSRSEMNVSTLELGDSALYLCASSLDGAYSNQPQHFGDGTRLSIL.

The gene calls are TRBV9 and TRBJ1-2; no clear D. Germline V gene sequence: CDR1 SGDLS, CDR2 YYNGEE. Trimming pared 0 bases from V and 7 bases from J, leaving 16 bases between. CDR3 length equals 15 residues. CDR3 DNA sequence: TGTGCCAGCAGCGTAGGGAACTCTCCTAGGATTGGCTACACCTTC. This codes for CASSVGNSPRIGYTF.

This chain links TRBV3-1 with TRBJ1-1, with TRBD1 matching over 9 bases. With V trimmed by 2 bases and J by 1 base, 2 bases remained unmatched. The CDR3 contains 15 residues. The germline V gene encodes CDR1 LGHDT and CDR2 YNNKEL (reference sequence). As DNA, the CDR3 is TGTGCCAGCAGCCAACCGGACAGGGGGAACACTGAAGCTTTCTTT. Protein: CASSQPDRGNTEAFF.

This chain connects TRBV21-1 to TRBJ1-4; the D call of TRBD1 is as the table states it, not checked on the DNA. TRBV21-1 is reported as a pseudogene. The CDR3 is 15 amino acids. The CDR3: CASRKGRGASEKLFF. The DNA of the CDR3 is TGTGCCAGCAGAAAAGGGAGGGGCGCCAGTGAAAAACTGTTTTTT.

This CDR3 reads CAWNAGLSYEQYF. The CDR3 coding sequence is TGTGCCTGGAATGCGGGATTATCCTACGAGCAGTACTTC. The genes are TRBV30 and TRBJ2-7, with TRBD2 as a possible D gene (6 bases). The V end lost 4 bases, the J end lost 1 base, and 11 bases lay between the germline ends. CDR1 is GTSNPN, CDR2 SVGIG, per germline (reference sequence). The CDR3 extends over 13 amino acids. The variable domain in full, with the rest retrieved from reference TRBV30 and TRBJ2-7, is SQTIHQWPATLVQPVGSPLSLECTVEGTSNPNLYWYRQAAGRGLQLLFYSVGIGQISSEVPQNLSASRPQDRQFILSSKKLLLSDSGFYLCAWNAGLSYEQYFGPGTRLTVT.

The rearrangement joins TRBV12-3 or TRBV12-4 to TRBJ1-3; D is unclear. V was shortened by 7 bases and J by 2 bases, with 3 bases between the two germline ends. The CDR3 spans 11 residues. CDR3 sequence reads: CASTPGNTIYF. The CDR3 region has the DNA TGTGCCAGCACTCCTGGAAACACCATATATTTT.

This clonotype has a handful of counts. This chain connects TRBV25-1 to TRBJ1-1; D is possibly TRBD1 (5 bases). V was pared by 5 bases and J by 1 base, with 8 bases between. This CDR3 contains 13 residues. The germline gives CDR1 MGHDK, CDR2 SYGVNS. The CDR3 region has the DNA TGTGCCAGCAGTCTCAGGGAGAACACTGAAGCTTTCTTT. It is translated as CASSLRENTEAFF.